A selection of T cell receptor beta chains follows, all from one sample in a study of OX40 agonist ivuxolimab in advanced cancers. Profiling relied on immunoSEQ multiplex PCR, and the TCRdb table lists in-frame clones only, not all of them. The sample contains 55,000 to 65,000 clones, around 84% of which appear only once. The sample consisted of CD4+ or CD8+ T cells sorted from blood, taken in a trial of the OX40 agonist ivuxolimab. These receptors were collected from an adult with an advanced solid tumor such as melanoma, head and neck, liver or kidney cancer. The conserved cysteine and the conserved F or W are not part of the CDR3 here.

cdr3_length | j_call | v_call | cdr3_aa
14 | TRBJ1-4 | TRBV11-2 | ASSLPIGTGTEKLF
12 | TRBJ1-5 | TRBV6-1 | ASSEGGGGQPQH
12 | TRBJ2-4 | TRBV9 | ASSVEGPGNIQY
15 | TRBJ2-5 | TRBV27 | ASSFGGGASGEETQY
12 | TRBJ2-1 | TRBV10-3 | AIRTGTTALDQF
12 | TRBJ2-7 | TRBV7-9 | ASSPDVGKYEQY
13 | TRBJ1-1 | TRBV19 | ASRNRGQLNTEAF
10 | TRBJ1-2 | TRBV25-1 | ASSAGAYGYT
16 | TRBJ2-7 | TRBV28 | ASRPTTLGLAGGYEQY
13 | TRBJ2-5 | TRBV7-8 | ASGEPGLDKETQY
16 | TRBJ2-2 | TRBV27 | ASHPGTSGRANTGELF
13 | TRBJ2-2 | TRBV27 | ASRDWVGTAAQLF
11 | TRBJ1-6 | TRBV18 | ASTEDANSPLH
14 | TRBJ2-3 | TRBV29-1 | SPSFGRGGSTDTQY
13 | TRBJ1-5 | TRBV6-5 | ASSPGQGAIQPQH
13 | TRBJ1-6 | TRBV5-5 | ASSSSRPNNSPLH
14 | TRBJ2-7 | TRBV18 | ASSHSLRTGVDEQY
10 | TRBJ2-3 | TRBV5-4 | ASSLAVDTQY
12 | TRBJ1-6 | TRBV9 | ASSPGQYNSPLH
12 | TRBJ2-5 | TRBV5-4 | ASSRGGAKETQY
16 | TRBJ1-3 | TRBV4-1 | ASSSRTGMDTGRNTIY
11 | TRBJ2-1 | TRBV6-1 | ASSGLAHNEQF
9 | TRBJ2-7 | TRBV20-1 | SAGDNYEQY
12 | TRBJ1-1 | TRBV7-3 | ASSLWGIGAEAF
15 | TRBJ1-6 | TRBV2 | ASSEVGGRTYNSPLH
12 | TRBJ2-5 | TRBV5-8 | ASSLGTAQETQY
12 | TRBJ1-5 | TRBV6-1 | AVVGGGSNQPQH
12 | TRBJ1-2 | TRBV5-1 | ASSLSWTTGSYT
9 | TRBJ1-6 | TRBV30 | AWRDNSPLH
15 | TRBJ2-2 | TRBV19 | ASSMGYRGLGTGELF
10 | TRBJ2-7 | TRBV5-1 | ASSSTGPEQY
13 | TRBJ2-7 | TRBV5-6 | ASSFGGRAGYEQY
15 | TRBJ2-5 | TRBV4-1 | ASSLGLAGFGQETQY
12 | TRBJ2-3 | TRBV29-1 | SVGGTVRTDTQY
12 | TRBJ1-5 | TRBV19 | ASQDPSGNQPQH
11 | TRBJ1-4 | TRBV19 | ASSIDLGRGLF
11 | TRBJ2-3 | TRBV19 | ASSIDRRDTQY
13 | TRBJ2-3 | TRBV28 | ASSFLAGGGDTQY
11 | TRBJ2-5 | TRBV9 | ASSVVPQETQY
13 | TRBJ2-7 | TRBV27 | ASSYGGAGTYEQY
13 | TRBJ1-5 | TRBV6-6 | ASSYSPGGNQPQH
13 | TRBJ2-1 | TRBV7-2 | ASSKGLAGGAEQF
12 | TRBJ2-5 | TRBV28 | ASSPQGPRETQY
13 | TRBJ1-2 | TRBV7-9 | ASSSPGQGPAGYT
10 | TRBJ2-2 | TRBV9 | ASSISSGELF
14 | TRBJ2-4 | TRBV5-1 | ASSLAGGIAKNIQY
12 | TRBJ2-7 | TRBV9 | ASSVNLLSYEQY
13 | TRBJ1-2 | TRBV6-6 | ASSYSGTVNYGYT
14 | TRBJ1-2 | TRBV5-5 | ASSLAPRTEYYGYT
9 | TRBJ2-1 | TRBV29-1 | SVTRYNEQF
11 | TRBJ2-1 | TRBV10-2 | AIRTSGGNEQF
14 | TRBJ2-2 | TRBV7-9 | ASSPPRADNTGELF
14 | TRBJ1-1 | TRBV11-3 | ASSLAGQSGDTEAF
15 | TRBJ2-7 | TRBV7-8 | ASSPGLRTGRIYEQY
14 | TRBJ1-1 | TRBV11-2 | ASSFTPGQRITEAF